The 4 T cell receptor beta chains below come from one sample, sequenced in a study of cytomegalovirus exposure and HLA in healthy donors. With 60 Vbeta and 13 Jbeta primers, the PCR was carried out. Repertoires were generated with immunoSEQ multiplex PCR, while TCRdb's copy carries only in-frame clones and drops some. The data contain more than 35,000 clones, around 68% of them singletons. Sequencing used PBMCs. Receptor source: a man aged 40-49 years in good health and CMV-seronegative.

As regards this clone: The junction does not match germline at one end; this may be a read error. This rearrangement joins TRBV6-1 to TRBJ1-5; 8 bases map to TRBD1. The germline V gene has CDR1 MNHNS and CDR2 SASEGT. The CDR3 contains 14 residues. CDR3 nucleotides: TGTGCCAGCAGCGAAGGGACAGGTAATCAGCCCCAGCATTTT. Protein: CASSEGTGNQPQHF.

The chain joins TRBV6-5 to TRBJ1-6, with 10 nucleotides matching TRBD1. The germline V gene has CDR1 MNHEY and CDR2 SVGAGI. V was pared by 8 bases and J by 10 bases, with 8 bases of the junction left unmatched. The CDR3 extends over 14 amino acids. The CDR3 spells CASGSTGGISPLHF. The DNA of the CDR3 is TGTGCCAGCGGCTCGACAGGGGGCATCTCACCCCTCCACTTT.

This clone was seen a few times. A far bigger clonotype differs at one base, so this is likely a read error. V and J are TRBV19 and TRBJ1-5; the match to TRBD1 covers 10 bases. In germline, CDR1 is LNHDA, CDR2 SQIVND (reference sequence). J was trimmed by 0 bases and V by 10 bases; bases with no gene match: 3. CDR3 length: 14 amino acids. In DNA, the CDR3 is TGTGCCACCGGGACAGGGGATAGCAATCAGCCCCAGCATTTT. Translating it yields CATGTGDSNQPQHF.

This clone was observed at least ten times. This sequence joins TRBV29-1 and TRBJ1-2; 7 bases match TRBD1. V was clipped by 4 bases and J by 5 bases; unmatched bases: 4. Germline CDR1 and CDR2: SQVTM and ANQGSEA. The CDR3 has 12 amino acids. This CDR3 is CSVGQGGYGYTF. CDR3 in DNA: TGCAGCGTTGGACAGGGAGGATATGGCTACACCTTC. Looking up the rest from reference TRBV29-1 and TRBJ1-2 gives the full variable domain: SAVISQKPSRDICQRGTSLTIQCQVDSQVTMMFWYRQQPGQSLTLIATANQGSEATYESGFVIDKFPISRPNLTFSTLTVSNMSPEDSSIYLCSVGQGGYGYTFGSGTRLTVV.